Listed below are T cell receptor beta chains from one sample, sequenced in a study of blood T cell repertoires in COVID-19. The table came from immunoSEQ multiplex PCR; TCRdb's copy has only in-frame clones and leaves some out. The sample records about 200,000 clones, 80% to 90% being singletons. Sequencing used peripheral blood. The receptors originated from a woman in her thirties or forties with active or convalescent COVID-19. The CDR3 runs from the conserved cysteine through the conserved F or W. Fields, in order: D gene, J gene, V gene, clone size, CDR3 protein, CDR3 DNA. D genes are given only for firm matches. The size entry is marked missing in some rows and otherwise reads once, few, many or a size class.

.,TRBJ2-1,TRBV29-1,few,CSGQSDTHNEQFF,TGCAGCGGTCAATCGGACACACACAATGAGCAGTTCTTC
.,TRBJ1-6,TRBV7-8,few,CASSPMSRGEVSPLHF,TGTGCCAGCAGCCCCATGAGCAGGGGCGAGGTTTCACCCCTCCACTTT
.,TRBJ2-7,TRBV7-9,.,CASSLTGSSYEQYF,TGTGCCAGCAGCTTAACCGGGAGCTCCTACGAGCAGTACTTC
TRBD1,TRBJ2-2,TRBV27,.,CASSADRRHGGELFF,TGTGCCAGCAGTGCGGACAGGCGGCATGGCGGGGAGCTGTTTTTT
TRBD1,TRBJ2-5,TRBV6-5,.,CASSHRGQETQYF,TGTGCCAGCAGTCACAGGGGCCAAGAGACCCAGTACTTC
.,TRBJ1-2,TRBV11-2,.,CASSSPFRYGYTF,TGTGCCAGCAGCTCCCCTTTCCGCTATGGCTACACCTTC
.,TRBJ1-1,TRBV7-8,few,CASSPWGRGGQQPTEAFF,TGTGCCAGCAGCCCCTGGGGGCGGGGGGGCCAGCAACCCACTGAAGCTTTCTTT
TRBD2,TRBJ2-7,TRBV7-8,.,CASSRRLAGGTYEQYF,TGTGCCAGCAGCCGCAGACTAGCGGGGGGGACTTACGAGCAGTACTTC
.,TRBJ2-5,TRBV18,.,CASSRRETQYF,TGTGCCAGCTCCCGGAGGGAGACCCAGTACTTC
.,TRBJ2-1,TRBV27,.,CASSNTGNAKQFF,TGTGCCAGCAGTAATACAGGGAACGCGAAGCAGTTCTTC
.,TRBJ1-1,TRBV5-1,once,CASSLAREVHTEAFF,TGCGCCAGCAGCTTGGCTAGGGAGGTCCACACTGAAGCTTTCTTT
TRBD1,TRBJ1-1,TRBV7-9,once,CASSESGGQTEAFF,TGTGCCAGCAGCGAATCAGGGGGCCAGACTGAAGCTTTCTTT
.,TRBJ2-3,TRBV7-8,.,CASSASQDSTDTQYF,TGTGCCAGCAGTGCTAGCCAGGATAGCACAGATACGCAGTATTTT
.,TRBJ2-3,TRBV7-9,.,CASSPIYRGDTQYF,TGTGCCAGCAGCCCGATTTACCGAGGAGATACGCAGTATTTT
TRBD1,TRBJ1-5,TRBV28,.,CASSLGLRTGKGNQPQHF,TGTGCCAGCAGTTTAGGGCTCCGGACAGGGAAAGGCAATCAGCCCCAGCATTTT
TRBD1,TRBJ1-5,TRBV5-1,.,CASSRGRDRVQPQHF,TGCGCCAGCAGCAGAGGCCGGGACAGGGTTCAGCCCCAGCATTTT
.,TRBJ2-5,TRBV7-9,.,CASSLSGETQYF,TGTGCCAGCAGTCTGAGCGGGGAGACCCAGTACTTC
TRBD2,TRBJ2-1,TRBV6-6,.,CASAGLAARNEQFF,TGTGCCAGCGCGGGACTAGCCGCCCGCAATGAGCAGTTCTTC
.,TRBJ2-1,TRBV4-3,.,CASSPFSSGYNEQFF,TGCGCCAGCAGCCCCTTCAGTTCTGGCTACAATGAGCAGTTCTTC
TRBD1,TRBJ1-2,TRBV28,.,CASSWGQSTTGYTF,TGTGCCAGCAGTTGGGGACAGTCAACAACTGGCTACACCTTC
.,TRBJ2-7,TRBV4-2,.,CASSQEGGRSTYEQYF,TGTGCCAGCAGCCAAGAGGGGGGGCGTTCTACCTACGAGCAGTACTTC
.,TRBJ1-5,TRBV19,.,CASSIGGDQPQHF,TGTGCCAGTAGTATAGGCGGGGATCAGCCCCAGCATTTT
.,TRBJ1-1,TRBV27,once,CASSFNFEGYTEAFF,TGTGCCAGCAGTTTTAATTTCGAGGGCTACACTGAAGCTTTCTTT
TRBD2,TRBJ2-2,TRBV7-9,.,CASRSTSGVNTGELFF,TGTGCCAGCAGGTCAACTAGCGGGGTGAACACCGGGGAGCTGTTTTTT
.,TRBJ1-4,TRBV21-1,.,CASSKPRKSMLVDSNEKLFF,TGTGCCAGCAGCAAACCCCGTAAAAGCATGTTAGTGGACAGTAATGAAAAACTGTTTTTT
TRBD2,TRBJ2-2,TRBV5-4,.,CASSNGLAGGELFF,TGTGCCAGCAGCAACGGACTAGCTGGCGGGGAGCTGTTTTTT
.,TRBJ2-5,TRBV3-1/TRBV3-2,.,CASSRNRIQETQYF,TGTGCCAGCAGCCGGAACAGGATTCAAGAGACCCAGTACTTC
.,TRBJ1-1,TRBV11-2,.,CASSLVGGNTEAFF,TGTGCCAGCAGCTTAGTGGGGGGTAACACTGAAGCTTTCTTT
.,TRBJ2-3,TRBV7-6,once,CASSRRRVTGNSDTQYF,TGTGCCAGCAGCCGACGCCGGGTTACAGGCAACTCAGATACGCAGTATTTT
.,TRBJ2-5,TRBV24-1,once,CATSGDSPPRETQYF,TGTGCCACCAGTGGTGACAGCCCCCCCCGAGAGACCCAGTACTTC
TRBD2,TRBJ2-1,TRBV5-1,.,CASSLGVSGRPGVNEQFF,TGCGCCAGCAGCTTGGGTGTTAGCGGGAGGCCGGGGGTCAATGAGCAGTTCTTC
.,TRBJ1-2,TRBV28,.,CASEVGGGANYGYTF,TGTGCCAGCGAAGTAGGGGGTGGGGCTAACTATGGCTACACCTTC
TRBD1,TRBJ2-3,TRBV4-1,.,CASSGDRGWEGGTTDTQYF,TGCGCCAGCAGTGGGGACAGGGGGTGGGAGGGCGGAACCACAGATACGCAGTATTTT
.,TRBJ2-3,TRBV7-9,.,CASSASKQIAADTQYF,TGTGCCAGCAGCGCCAGCAAGCAGATAGCCGCAGATACGCAGTATTTT
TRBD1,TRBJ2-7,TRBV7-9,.,CASSLIGDRVYEQYF,TGTGCCAGCAGCTTAATAGGGGACAGGGTGTACGAGCAGTACTTC
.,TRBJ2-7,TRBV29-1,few,CSVDGSSYEQYF,TGCAGCGTTGACGGGAGCTCCTACGAGCAGTACTTC
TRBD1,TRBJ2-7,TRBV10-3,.,CAISEDSPGQGAVRQYF,TGTGCCATCAGTGAGGACTCTCCGGGACAGGGGGCGGTAAGGCAGTACTTC
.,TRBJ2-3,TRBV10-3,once,CAITLTGTGDLDTQYF,TGTGCCATCACCCTTACGGGGACGGGGGACCTGGATACGCAGTATTTT
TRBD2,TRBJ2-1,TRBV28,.,CASKVGGGAVNEQFF,TGTGCCAGCAAGGTAGGCGGGGGGGCCGTGAATGAGCAGTTCTTC
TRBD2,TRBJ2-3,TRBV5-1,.,CASSPPRRGRSTDTQYF,TGCGCCAGCAGCCCTCCCCGCCGCGGGAGATCCACAGATACGCAGTATTTT
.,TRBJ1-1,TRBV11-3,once,CASSSVGTEAFF,TGTGCCAGCAGCTCAGTCGGGACTGAAGCTTTCTTT
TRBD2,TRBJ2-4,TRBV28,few,CASSPGTSGSAAKNIQYF,TGTGCCAGCTCCCCCGGGACTAGCGGGTCAGCAGCCAAAAACATTCAGTACTTC
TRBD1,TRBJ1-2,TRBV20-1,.,CSANDRVYGYTF,TGCAGTGCTAATGACAGGGTCTATGGCTACACCTTC
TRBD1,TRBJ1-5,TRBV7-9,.,CASSKTTGGADQPQHF,TGTGCCAGCAGCAAAACGACAGGGGGCGCGGATCAGCCCCAGCATTTT
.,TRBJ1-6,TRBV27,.,CASSTEPGLGSPLHF,TGTGCCAGCAGTACCGAGCCAGGGCTTGGATCACCCCTCCACTTT
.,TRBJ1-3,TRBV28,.,CASSSPRRTGNTIYF,TGTGCCAGCAGTTCTCCCCGTCGAACAGGGAACACCATATATTTT
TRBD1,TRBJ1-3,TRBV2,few,CASSDEGASGGNTIYF,TGTGCCAGCAGTGACGAGGGGGCTTCGGGTGGAAACACCATATATTTT
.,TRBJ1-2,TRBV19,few,CASKNSGWDYGYTF,TGTGCCAGTAAGAATTCAGGGTGGGACTATGGCTACACCTTC
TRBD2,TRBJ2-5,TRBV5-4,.,CASSLRTSGETQYF,TGTGCCAGCAGCTTGCGGACTAGCGGAGAGACCCAGTACTTC
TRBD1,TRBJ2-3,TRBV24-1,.,CATSDLTGELTDTQYF,TGTGCCACCAGTGACCTTACAGGGGAACTCACAGATACGCAGTATTTT
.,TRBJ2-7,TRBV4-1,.,CASSQVGASPYEQYF,TGCGCCAGCAGCCAAGTAGGGGCCTCGCCCTACGAGCAGTACTTC
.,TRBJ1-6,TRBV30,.,CAWSVRGPDSPLHF,TGTGCCTGGAGTGTAAGAGGTCCCGATTCACCCCTCCACTTT
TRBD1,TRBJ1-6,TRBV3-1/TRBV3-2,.,CASSQGLAGGGSPLHF,TGTGCCAGCAGCCAAGGGCTGGCAGGGGGCGGATCACCCCTCCACTTT